This TCR beta chain originates from a study of response to subunit inactivated influenza vaccine listed by TCRdb under 2018. Regarding the study in general: To follow how T cells responded to a trivalent subunit inactivated influenza vaccine, the researchers relied on deep quantitative profiling of the T cell receptor repertoire. The investigation overall reported the following: According to the authors, only a limited number of new T cells may be recruited by each seasonal influenza vaccination.

To prepare the library, RT-PCR was applied. Instrument on record: Illumina HiSeq 2500. The public reads were reanalyzed by TCRdb: fastp trimming at Q25, MiXCR alignment, in-frame beta chains only. Each entry merges the rows of one CDR3 protein and shows their most common DNA and genes. Recorded for this sample are 450,000 to 600,000 distinct CDR3 sequences; approximately 16% of them occurred a single time. The ten largest clones add up to less than 4% of the sample. The germline V gene provides CDR1 KGHSH and CDR2 LQKENI. V and J lose 1 base and 8 bases, and a span of 8 bases separates them. The CDR3, from cysteine to phenylalanine, totals 12 residues. CDR3 DNA is the only sequence kept; it has 36 bases, read in frame from the first base. This clonotype was detected many times. The specificity of this receptor is unknown. No qualities accompany the bases; no much larger clone lies one base away.

The source was CD4+ T cells sorted from PBMCs, collected less than 30 months after vaccination. This chain is built from TRBV18 and TRBJ1-1; no D gene call is confident. The TCR originated in a man aged 50-75 years who received an inactivated influenza vaccine. Donor details come from another sample of the same person, matched by shared clones. The CDR3 corresponds to CASSPRRAEAFF. The sequence in DNA is TGTGCCAGCTCACCACGGCGGGCAGAAGCTTTCTTT.